The 25 T cell receptor beta chains below were found in one sample sequenced in a study of cytomegalovirus exposure and HLA in healthy donors. PCR amplification relied on 60 Vbeta primers (plus 13 Jbeta primers). Data came from immunoSEQ multiplex PCR; TCRdb stores just in-frame clones and leaves some out. The sample carries approximately 190,000 clones, approximately 81% recorded once. Sample: PBMCs. The receptors come from a man in his forties or fifties in good health and CMV-seronegative.

This clone has only one observation. This same CDR3 is encoded by further DNA sequences in the sample. The V and J genes are TRBV5-1 and TRBJ2-7, with D perhaps matching TRBD1 (6 bases). V gave up 3 bases and J gave up 4 bases, with 8 bases separating them. The CDR3 is 12 residues long. The germline V gene has CDR1 SGHRS and CDR2 YFSETQ. The CDR3 region has the DNA TGCGCCAGCAGCTCAACAGGGTACGAGCAGTACTTC. It yields the protein CASSSTGYEQYF.

This rearrangement joins TRBV19 to TRBJ1-6, with 8 positions matching TRBD1. Germline V gene data show CDR1 as LNHDA and CDR2 as SQIVND (reference sequence). Trimming at V came to 4 bases and at J to 9 bases, leaving 14 bases not matched to a gene. This CDR3 region has 17 residues. The CDR3 region is CASSTGPGTGSSSPLHF. The CDR3 DNA sequence: TGTGCCAGTAGTACTGGCCCAGGGACAGGTTCTAGTTCACCCCTCCACTTT.

This clone was detected only a few times. V gene TRBV11-2 combines with J gene TRBJ2-2, with 9 bases lining up with TRBD1. The CDR3 is made up of 16 amino acids. Germline V CDR1 and CDR2: SGHAT, FQNNGV. J was trimmed by 6 bases and V by 2 bases; bases with no gene match: 7. The CDR3 is CASSLRGQGRAGELFF. CDR3 sequence (DNA): TGTGCCAGCAGCTTAAGGGGACAGGGTAGGGCCGGGGAGCTGTTTTTT.

The chain joins TRBV19 to TRBJ2-5; no clear D. The J call may be incorrect, as the DNA end agrees better with TRBJ2-7. Germline V lookup: CDR1 LNHDA, CDR2 SQIVND (reference sequence). The length of the CDR3 is 14 residues. CDR3 DNA sequence: TGTGCCACCGACCCGACATTCCGAGCCTACGAGCAGTACTTC. Translating it yields CATDPTFRAYEQYF.

The genes are TRBV27 and TRBJ2-7, with TRBD1 matching over 7 bases. Germline V gene sequence: CDR1 MNHEY, CDR2 SMNVEV (reference sequence). This CDR3 is 14 amino acids long. After removal of 6 bases from V and 2 bases from J, the junction contained 7 bases not matched to a gene. The CDR3 protein is CASRRGLSTYEQYF. As DNA, the CDR3 is TGTGCCAGCAGGAGGGGGCTCTCCACCTACGAGCAGTACTTC.

Regarding this clone: One junction end does not reproduce the germline sequence, and a read error may be involved. This chain joins TRBV18 and TRBJ2-7; 11 bases are shared with TRBD1. CDR3 length: 14 amino acids. Per germline, CDR1 KGHSH and CDR2 LQKENI. CDR3 DNA sequence: TGTGCCAACTCAGCGGGACAGGGGGTCTTCGAGCAGTACTTC. Amino acid sequence: CANSAGQGVFEQYF.

This chain connects TRBV7-9 to TRBJ2-3, with D possibly TRBD1 on 7 matching bases. The germline CDR1 and CDR2 sequences are SEHNR and FQNEAQ (reference sequence). The CDR3 runs to 16 residues. V lost 7 bases, J lost 0 bases, and 17 bases lay in between. The CDR3 bases are TGTGCCAGCATTAAACAGGGGACTTCTAGCACAGATACGCAGTATTTT. As protein: CASIKQGTSSTDTQYF.

V and J are TRBV27 and TRBJ2-6; D is unclear. The CDR3 has 15 residues. Germline V gene sequence: CDR1 MNHEY, CDR2 SMNVEV (reference sequence). Trimming removed 8 bases from V and 0 bases from J, with 11 bases in between. CDR3 residues: CASQPQNSGANVLTF. The CDR3 DNA sequence: TGTGCCAGCCAACCTCAGAACTCTGGGGCCAACGTCCTGACTTTC.

This chain joins TRBV5-4 and TRBJ2-1; D perhaps matches TRBD2 (6 bases). The CDR3 has 15 residues. Deletions cut 4 bases from V and 8 bases from J, with 19 bases between. Germline assignment: CDR1 SGHNT and CDR2 YYREEE (reference sequence). CDR3 nucleotides: TGTGCCAGCAGCCTGGGAGGCCCGCTAATAGATGAGCAGTTCTTC. Translated: CASSLGGPLIDEQFF. Full variable domain (rest looked up from reference TRBV5-4 and TRBJ2-1): ETGVTQSPTHLIKTRGQQVTLRCSSQSGHNTVSWYQQALGQGPQFIFQYYREEENGRGNFPPRFSGLQFPNYSSELNVNALELDDSALYLCASSLGGPLIDEQFFGPGTRLTVL.

The V gene is TRBV19, the J gene TRBJ2-3; tentatively, D is TRBD2 (5 bases). The CDR3 is made up of 12 amino acids. The V and J ends lost 5 bases and 5 bases respectively, with 8 bases between them. CDR1 LNHDA and CDR2 SQIVND come from the germline V gene (reference sequence). The CDR3 region has the DNA TGTGCCAGTAGTCCCGGGATAGATACGCAGTATTTT. This translates into CASSPGIDTQYF.

This clone came up a few times. The chain is built from TRBV11-2 and TRBJ1-3; tentative D call: TRBD1 (6 bases). The CDR3 extends over 15 amino acids. Trimming removed 3 bases from V and 0 bases from J, with 9 bases in between. Germline CDR1 SGHAT, CDR2 FQNNGV. The CDR3 reads CASSFQDSSGNTIYF. The CDR3 DNA reads TGTGCCAGCAGCTTCCAGGACAGCTCTGGAAACACCATATATTTT.

This chain uses TRBV6-5 with TRBJ1-5; 7 bases fit TRBD1. This CDR3 spans 14 amino acids. J was trimmed by 3 bases and V by 5 bases; bases with no gene match: 4. Germline V CDR1 and CDR2: MNHEY, SVGAGI. The CDR3 reads CASSPDRTNQPQHF. CDR3 nucleotide sequence: TGTGCCAGCAGTCCGGACAGGACCAATCAGCCCCAGCATTTT.

Comment on this clone: Additional DNA sequences in this sample encode the identical CDR3. The chain carries TRBV7-2 and TRBJ1-1, with 10 bases identical to TRBD1. V lost 1 base, J lost 8 bases, and 10 bases stayed unmatched. Per the germline V gene, CDR1 is SGHTA and CDR2 is FQGNSA. This CDR3 comprises 16 residues. The CDR3 DNA sequence: TGTGCCAGCAGCTTAGGGGGACAGGGGTACCCCAACGAAGCTTTCTTT. Translated, it gives CASSLGGQGYPNEAFF.

This clone appeared a few times. The rearrangement joins TRBV20-1 to TRBJ2-5, with a possible D match to TRBD1 (6 bases). In germline, CDR1 is DFQATT, CDR2 SNEGSKA (reference sequence). Trimming stripped 5 bases from V and 7 bases from J, with 11 bases between. The CDR3 consists of 11 residues. CDR3 protein: CSAPSRGTQYF. DNA of the CDR3: TGCAGTGCTCCTTCCAGGGGGACCCAGTACTTC.

The chain has TRBV29-1 and TRBJ1-4; D is unresolved. Between the trimmed V and J ends, which lost 7 bases and 8 bases, there was a span of 17 bases. The germline V gene encodes CDR1 SQVTM and CDR2 ANQGSEA. The CDR3 is 13 amino acids. The CDR3 DNA sequence: TGCAGCGCCACGACAACAGCGGGGGAAAAACTGTTTTTT. Translating gives CSATTTAGEKLFF.

J is TRBJ2-2 and V is TRBV9; 10 nucleotides match TRBD2. The ends lost 3 bases at V and 6 bases at J; junction bases unmatched: 5. Germline values: CDR1 SGDLS, CDR2 YYNGEE. The CDR3 has 15 residues. The CDR3 region is CASSGLAGDAGELFF. The CDR3 DNA reads TGTGCCAGCAGCGGTCTAGCGGGGGACGCCGGGGAGCTGTTTTTT.

This clone appeared once. This chain links TRBV7-9 with TRBJ1-2, with 8 bases that match TRBD1. CDR1 and CDR2 from the germline V gene are SEHNR and FQNEAQ (reference sequence). V trimming: 1 base; J trimming: 0 bases; junction bases outside the gene matches: 1. The CDR3 runs 15 residues. The CDR3 region is CASSLDRGANYGYTF. The DNA for the CDR3 is TGTGCCAGCAGCTTAGACAGGGGGGCTAACTATGGCTACACCTTC.

This chain uses TRBV19 with TRBJ1-2; D is unclear. Germline lookup yields CDR1 LNHDA and CDR2 SQIVND (reference sequence). CDR3 length equals 12 residues. The germline V and J ends were trimmed by 6 bases and 4 bases, with 9 bases remaining between them. This chain's CDR3 is CASSYGAYGYTF. As DNA, the CDR3 is TGTGCCAGTAGCTACGGTGCCTATGGCTACACCTTC.

A few counts support this clone. The chain has TRBV6-6 and TRBJ2-6, with TRBD1 as a possible D gene (6 bases). This CDR3 contains 13 residues. Trimming pared 10 bases from V and 6 bases from J, leaving 13 bases between. Germline CDR1 is MNHNY and CDR2 is SVGAGI (reference sequence). The CDR3 region has the DNA TGTGCCACCCAACCAGGGGCGGCCAACGTCCTGACTTTC. Its translation: CATQPGAANVLTF.

The rearrangement uses TRBV10-1 and TRBJ2-3; no clear D gene. This CDR3 is 14 amino acids long. Germline lookup yields CDR1 WNHNN and CDR2 SYGVQD (reference sequence). Between the trimmed V and J ends, which lost 5 bases and 0 bases, there was a span of 9 bases. CDR3 region: CASSSGTSTDTQYF. The CDR3 DNA follows: TGCGCCAGCAGTTCTGGTACTAGCACAGATACGCAGTATTTT.

This chain joins TRBV11-2 and TRBJ2-7; the match to TRBD1 covers 8 bases. Germline V gene data show CDR1 as SGHAT and CDR2 as FQNNGV. V lost 0 bases and J lost 4; bases outside the gene matches: 5. CDR3 length equals 15 residues. CDR3: CASSLDDRGGYEQYF. The CDR3 coding sequence is TGTGCCAGCAGCTTAGATGACAGGGGTGGGTACGAGCAGTACTTC.

The J gene is TRBJ1-2, the V gene TRBV15; perhaps TRBD1 as D (6 bases). In germline, CDR1 is LNHNV, CDR2 YYDKDF (reference sequence). This CDR3 is 15 amino acids long. V lost 6 bases to trimming and J lost 2 bases, with 16 bases between them. In nucleotides, the CDR3 is TGTGCCACCAGTCTCCCACTCAGGGGAAACTATGGCTACACCTTC. Its translation: CATSLPLRGNYGYTF. The variable domain in full, with the rest retrieved from reference TRBV15 and TRBJ1-2, is DAMVIQNPRYQVTQFGKPVTLSCSQTLNHNVMYWYQQKSSQAPKLLFHYYDKDFNNEADTPDNFQSRRPNTSFCFLDIRSPGLGDTAMYLCATSLPLRGNYGYTFGSGTRLTVV.

This clone was recorded only once. The chain recombines TRBV5-1 with TRBJ2-3; D is possibly TRBD2 (6 bases). CDR1 and CDR2 (germline): SGHRS, YFSETQ. Trimming cost V 0 bases and J 0 bases, with 11 bases left between them. There are 16 residues in the CDR3. CDR3 coding DNA: TGCGCCAGCAGCTTGGGCGCGGGGTCAAGCACAGATACGCAGTATTTT. Translating gives CASSLGAGSSTDTQYF.

V and J are TRBV19 and TRBJ2-2, with 9 bases matching TRBD1. J was trimmed by 6 bases and V by 4 bases; bases with no gene match: 6. The germline CDR1 and CDR2 sequences are LNHDA and SQIVND (reference sequence). CDR3 length equals 15 residues. CDR3 region: CASSRGDRAAGELFF. As DNA, the CDR3 is TGTGCCAGTAGTAGGGGGGACAGGGCGGCCGGGGAGCTGTTTTTT.

The rearrangement uses TRBV4-1 and TRBJ1-1, with 9 nucleotides matching TRBD1. CDR3 length: 16 residues. Germline lookup yields CDR1 MGHRA and CDR2 YSYEKL. V lost 3 bases to trimming and J lost 7 bases; unmatched junction nucleotides: 12. CDR3 sequence (DNA): TGCGCCAGCAGCCAGACACCGGGACAGGGCGTTTTTGAAGCTTTCTTT. Its translation is CASSQTPGQGVFEAFF.